Each of the 24 T cell receptor beta chains below was sequenced from the same sample in a study of T cell responses to AZD1222 COVID-19 vaccine. The repertoire was sequenced with immunoSEQ multiplex PCR; TCRdb's copy has only in-frame clones and lacks some. The repertoire has 55,000 to 75,000 clones, about 90% of them found once; the top ten carry 4% to 5%. This material consisted of peripheral blood, taken on day 0 of AZD1222 vaccination. The receptors were sampled from an adult in good health.

This clone came up once. The V call is TRBV5-8, the J call TRBJ1-1; 7 bases match TRBD1. The CDR3 is 15 residues long. Trimming cost V 1 base and J 7 bases; bases outside gene matches: 10. CDR1 and CDR2 (germline): SGHTS, YDEGEE. In DNA, the CDR3 is TGTGCCAGCAGCTTGTATCGATCAGGGGGTTATGAAGCTTTCTTT. Protein sequence: CASSLYRSGGYEAFF.

The V and J genes are TRBV19 and TRBJ2-1; D might be TRBD1 (6 bases). Germline V gives CDR1 LNHDA, CDR2 SQIVND (reference sequence). Trimming left V 0 bases short and J 8 bases short, with 17 bases between. The length of the CDR3 is 16 residues. CDR3 loop: CASSIDLGGTSDEQFF. CDR3 coding DNA: TGTGCCAGTAGTATAGATCTAGGGGGTACGAGCGATGAGCAGTTCTTC.

The DNA for the CDR3 is TGTGCCTTCACCGGGACAGGGAATTCACCCCTCCACTTT. Protein sequence: CAFTGTGNSPLHF. The J gene is TRBJ1-6, the V gene TRBV7-9; 9 bases are shared with TRBD1. Germline V gives CDR1 SEHNR, CDR2 FQNEAQ (reference sequence). The V segment lost 11 bases and the J segment 7 bases; nucleotides outside the gene matches: 6. CDR3 size: 13 residues.

To note about this clone: The same CDR3 can be traced to other DNA sequences in this sample. The CDR3: CASSPLESRGNTGELFF. CDR3 coding DNA: TGTGCCAGCAGCCCCCTCGAGTCCAGGGGCAACACCGGGGAGCTGTTTTTT. This chain connects TRBV7-3 to TRBJ2-2; perhaps TRBD1 as D (6 bases). Trimming cost V 5 bases and J 2 bases, with 18 bases left between them. The V gene's germline CDR1 is SGHTA and CDR2 FQGTGA. The CDR3 has 17 amino acids.

V is TRBV5-4 and J is TRBJ1-6; 11 bases align to TRBD1. The CDR3 is 16 residues long. From germline, CDR1 is SGHNT and CDR2 YYREEE (reference sequence). With 3 bases clipped from V and 8 bases from J, the junction kept 7 bases outside the gene matches. DNA of the CDR3: TGTGCCAGCAGCTCAAGACCGGGACAGGGGGATTCACCCCTCCACTTT. This encodes CASSSRPGQGDSPLHF.

V usage is TRBV7-9 and J usage is TRBJ2-1, with D tentatively TRBD1 or TRBD2 (5 bases each). The CDR3 consists of 19 residues. CDR1 SEHNR and CDR2 FQNEAQ come from the germline V gene (reference sequence). The V end was cut by 4 bases, the J end by 7 bases, with 29 bases between. Written as DNA, the CDR3 is TGTGCCAGCAGCTCTACATACAATCGGGACGTCGGGCATCGGAATGAGCAGTTCTTC. Translation: CASSSTYNRDVGHRNEQFF.

This clone was seen just once. The gene calls are TRBV24-1 and TRBJ2-3; the D gene is possibly TRBD2 (6 bases). The germline CDR1 and CDR2 sequences are KGHDR and SFDVKD. The CDR3 spans 15 residues. Trimming took off 9 bases at V and 3 bases at J, with 18 bases between the two ends. CDR3 coding DNA: TGTGCCACCGGAACCAGCGGGCTGGGGACAGATACGCAGTATTTT. Protein: CATGTSGLGTDTQYF.

V gene TRBV7-8 combines with J gene TRBJ1-5, with no clear D. The CDR3 totals 15 residues. From germline, CDR1 is SGHVS and CDR2 FQNEAQ. Trimming took off 0 bases at V and 1 base at J, with 7 bases between the two ends. The CDR3 coding sequence is TGTGCCAGCAGCTTAGCTGGGAACAGCAATCAGCCCCAGCATTTT. Its translation is CASSLAGNSNQPQHF.

V is TRBV10-2 and J is TRBJ1-6, with 8 nucleotides matching TRBD1. Germline V lookup: CDR1 WSHSY, CDR2 SAAADI. The trim removed 6 bases at V and 6 bases at J, leaving 10 bases unmatched. This CDR3 region has 16 residues. This CDR3 reads CASRNVDRGGNSPLHF. The CDR3 DNA reads as TGCGCCAGCAGGAACGTCGACAGGGGCGGTAATTCACCCCTCCACTTT.

V and J are TRBV6-5 and TRBJ2-7, with TRBD2 as a possible D gene (6 bases). Germline CDR1 and CDR2: MNHEY and SVGAGI. V was cut by 5 bases and J by 4 bases, with 15 bases left in between. The CDR3 is 14 residues long. The CDR3 coding sequence is TGTGCCAGCAGTAATGTGGAGGGCCCGTACGAGCAGTACTTC. Its protein product is CASSNVEGPYEQYF.

This clone was counted a single time. The chain uses TRBV18 and TRBJ2-1, with TRBD1 matching over 7 bases. The CDR3 loop spans 15 amino acids. V lost 5 bases to trimming and J lost 7 bases; unmatched junction nucleotides: 11. The germline CDR1 and CDR2 sequences are KGHSH and LQKENI. CDR3 bases: TGTGCCAGCTCAGGAACAGGGGATACAAGGAATGAGCAGTTCTTC. Translated, it gives CASSGTGDTRNEQFF.

The rearrangement links TRBV4-1 to TRBJ1-6, with D unclear. V shed 0 bases and J shed 8 bases, with 11 bases lying between them. The CDR3 consists of 15 residues. Germline V CDR1 and CDR2: MGHRA, YSYEKL. The CDR3 region is CASSQEVTADSPLHF. As DNA, the CDR3 is TGCGCCAGCAGCCAAGAAGTAACGGCCGATTCACCCCTCCACTTT.

This chain links TRBV6-5 with TRBJ1-5; D is perhaps TRBD1 (6 bases). Germline V gene lookup returns CDR1 MNHEY and CDR2 SVGAGI. There are 14 residues in the CDR3. The ends were cut back, 6 bases at V and 5 bases at J, with 14 bases in the middle. Written as DNA, the CDR3 is TGTGCCAGCAGCCAAAGGGGGACGGATCAGCCCCAGCATTTT. This translates into CASSQRGTDQPQHF.

The rearrangement uses TRBV3-1 (or the pseudogene TRBV3-2) and TRBJ1-5, with D unresolved. The V end was cut by 0 bases, the J end by 0 bases, with 3 bases between. The germline CDR1 and CDR2 sequences are LGHDT and YNNKEL (reference sequence). There are 14 residues in the CDR3. CDR3 amino acids: CASSQEDSNQPQHF. The CDR3 DNA reads TGTGCCAGCAGCCAAGAAGATAGCAATCAGCCCCAGCATTTT.

The V and J genes are TRBV7-9 and TRBJ2-7; 10 nucleotides line up with TRBD1. In germline, CDR1 is SEHNR, CDR2 FQNEAQ (reference sequence). CDR3 length: 16 residues. V gave up 5 bases and J gave up 0 bases; unmatched junction bases: 7. CDR3 DNA: TGTGCCAGCAGCCCACCGACAGGGGGCAGCTCCTACGAGCAGTACTTC. Amino acid sequence: CASSPPTGGSSYEQYF.

V usage is TRBV19 and J usage is TRBJ1-6; no clear D gene. CDR1 and CDR2 (germline): LNHDA, SQIVND (reference sequence). This CDR3 region has 13 residues. Trimming removed 5 bases from V and 8 bases from J, with 10 bases in between. CDR3: CASSVSVDSPLHF. CDR3 DNA: TGTGCCAGTAGTGTTTCTGTGGATTCACCCCTCCACTTT.

The chain is built from TRBV10-3 and TRBJ1-1, with 7 nucleotides matching TRBD1. CDR3 length: 13 residues. V shed 6 bases, J shed 7 bases, and the junction held 8 bases outside the gene matches. In germline, CDR1 is ENHRY, CDR2 SYGVKD. As DNA, the CDR3 is TGTGCCATCAGGCCAGGACAGGACCGTGAAGCTTTCTTT. As protein: CAIRPGQDREAFF.

The V call is TRBV11-3, the J call TRBJ2-1, with TRBD2 matching 14 bases. The CDR3 has 16 amino acids. Germline V gene data show CDR1 as SGHNT and CDR2 as YENEEA. After removal of 5 bases from V and 3 bases from J, the junction contained 3 bases not matched to a gene. The CDR3 bases are TGTGCCAGCAGCCCCGGGACTAGCGGGGGCTACAATGAGCAGTTCTTC. This gives the protein CASSPGTSGGYNEQFF.

The chain combines TRBV6-5 with TRBJ2-7; D not certain. The V gene lost 0 bases and the J gene lost 5 bases, with 14 bases spanning the gap. The germline gives CDR1 MNHEY, CDR2 SVGAGI. The CDR3 loop spans 15 amino acids. The CDR3 DNA reads as TGTGCCAGCAGTTACTCGGCCGGGCGGCAGGACGAGCAGTACTTC. This sequence encodes CASSYSAGRQDEQYF.

The CDR3 bases are TGTGCCAGCAGCCGGGTGGACAGGGTCTATGGCTACACCTTC. Protein: CASSRVDRVYGYTF. The genes are TRBV5-4 and TRBJ1-2, with TRBD1 identical over 8 bases. The V gene end was trimmed by 4 bases and the J gene end by 4 bases; junction bases not matched to a gene: 6. This CDR3 spans 14 amino acids. Germline CDR1 SGHNT, CDR2 YYREEE (reference sequence).

The gene calls are TRBV6-5 and TRBJ2-7; a weak D match, TRBD1 (5 bases). Germline V gene sequence: CDR1 MNHEY, CDR2 SVGAGI. The V gene lost 0 bases and the J gene lost 1 base, with 7 bases spanning the gap. CDR3 size: 14 residues. CDR3 sequence (DNA): TGTGCCAGCAGTTACTCGGCAGGGTCCTACGAGCAGTACTTC. This encodes CASSYSAGSYEQYF.

This clone showed up just once. This chain links TRBV11-2 with TRBJ2-3; possible D gene TRBD2, 6 bases. The CDR3 consists of 15 residues. Trimming removed 5 bases at V and 8 bases at J, with 20 bases between. In germline, CDR1 is SGHAT, CDR2 FQNNGV. The chain's CDR3 is CASSLPGGVFATQYF. In DNA form, the CDR3 reads TGTGCCAGCAGCCTCCCCGGCGGGGTCTTCGCTACGCAGTATTTT.

The rearrangement uses TRBV11-2 and TRBJ2-1; maybe TRBD2 (6 bases). Germline V CDR1 and CDR2: SGHAT, FQNNGV. V was pared by 1 base and J by 0 bases, with 19 bases between. CDR3 length: 19 amino acids. The CDR3 loop is CASSLGRAGLPSSYNEQFF. CDR3 DNA: TGTGCCAGCAGCTTAGGACGGGCGGGGCTTCCGAGCTCCTACAATGAGCAGTTCTTC.

The gene calls are TRBV7-6 and TRBJ2-6, with a weak D call TRBD2 (7 bases). This CDR3 region has 15 residues. V was trimmed by 11 bases and J by 3 bases, leaving 17 bases between them. The germline V gene has CDR1 SGHVS and CDR2 FNYEAQ. CDR3 residues: CALLGGERGANVLTF. As DNA, the CDR3 is TGTGCCCTCTTAGGGGGGGAGCGTGGGGCCAACGTCCTGACTTTC.